This T cell receptor (beta chain) was obtained from a study of vaccination and CD4 T cells after COVID-19 (dated by TCRdb to between 2020 and 2023). In the study overall: SARS-CoV-2 positivity had been established in the convalescent patients by nasal swab PCR, and mild disease was recorded in eight to ten of these patients and severe disease in one. The convalescent cohort included six males and four females, with two Hispanic individuals, seven Caucasians, two Asians and one multiracial person. Two doses of either the Pfizer-BioNTech BNT162b2 vaccine (n=8) or the Moderna mRNA-1273 vaccine (n=2) were administered to participants. Post-COVID blood samples from convalescent patients were collected a median of around 100 days after diagnosis, with a range of roughly 35 to 180 days. Post-vaccine blood samples were obtained a median of approximately 74 days after the second vaccine dose, with a range of roughly 12 to 250 days. For stimulating the cultures, overlapping spike peptide pools were used, derived from SARS-CoV-2 as well as from the common cold coronaviruses HCoV-NL63, HCoV-OC43 and HCoV-229E. As controls, cultures received a CEFX viral epitope pool (the positive control), an HIV-1 Nef peptide pool (the negative control), or no peptide at all. The spike-specific CD4+ TCR repertoire was compared before and after mRNA vaccination in over 9 COVID-19 convalescent patients and a handful of infection-naive healthy vaccine recipients. The investigation overall reported the following: In convalescent patients, nearly all vaccine-specific clones (304 of 307) were found to be mono-reactive for SARS-CoV-2 spike rather than cross-reactive with common cold coronaviruses. Only a relatively small number of convalescent patients were included in the study, and early timepoints following natural infection were not analyzed. Among the post-vaccine SARS-CoV-2-reactive clones in convalescent patients, a median around 85% showed up only after vaccination, which suggests vaccine-specific priming. The median number of SARS-CoV-2-reactive clonotypes rose from under 25 after infection to 38 after vaccination, but the change was not significant.

Preparation of the library involved PCR. At the Johns Hopkins FTIC core, DNA from the cultured CD4+ T cells underwent TCR sequencing with the Oncomine TCR Beta short-read assay. The QIAamp micro DNA kit was used to extract genomic DNA from the cultured CD4+ T cells. Oncomine TCR Beta libraries made from cultured CD4+ T cells were pooled using unique dual indexes and sequenced on an Illumina iSeq 100. Processing in the source paper ran as follows. Non-productive sequences were removed, and CDR3s that did not start with C, did not end with F or W, or were shorter than 7 amino acids were discarded. Antigen-specific clonotypes were identified with the MANAFEST web application by comparing peptide-stimulated wells with reference and other culture wells. To be called positive, a clone needed an FDR below 0.05, an odds ratio above 5, and a productive frequency above 0.1% in at least two of three replicate wells. A clonotype was classed as cross-reactive if the clonotype showed significant expansion both in SARS-CoV-2 spike wells and in at least one common cold coronavirus spike condition. Levenshtein distances (stringdist) and unrooted phylogenetic trees (ape) in R version 3.6.1 were used to assess CDR3 homology. The public reads were quality trimmed at Q25 with fastp and then assembled into clones with MiXCR by TCRdb, keeping productive beta chains. Here each entry gathers all rows of one CDR3 protein and keeps the most common genes and DNA. The V and J calls were determined by TCRdb, not by the authors. The sample has 15,000 or so distinct CDR3 sequences on record, roughly 51% of them singletons. Clones ranked in the top ten supply roughly 34% of the sample.

A word on this clonotype: Its antigen remains undetermined. No base-level quality is on record; no much larger clone is a single base apart.

The CDR3 runs 16 amino acids, cysteine and phenylalanine included. The retained sequence is limited to the CDR3, 48 bases, with the frame set at the first base. V is trimmed back by 3 bases and J by 5 bases, and the junction contains 11 bases that no gene match accounts for. Taken from the germline V gene, the CDR1 and CDR2 loops are SGHVS and FNYEAQ. The treatment or condition label on this specimen signifies: 10-day PBMC culture with coronavirus spike peptide pools or control peptides (ViraFEST assay). To expand antigen-specific T cells with peptide pools and then pick out the expanded clonotypes through TCR sequencing, the study relied on the ViraFEST assay. The convalescent patients' positive SARS-CoV-2 PCR tests fell between March and December 2020, which was before the Alpha, Beta and Delta variants emerged in the United States. Each well held millions of PBMCs cultured in IMDM containing approximately 5% human AB serum and approximately 9.8 IU/ml IL-2, with roughly 10 ug/ml peptide pools added. On days 3 and 7, half of the culture medium was replaced with fresh IL-2-containing medium. After about nine days of culture, CD4+ T cells were isolated by negative selection with the EasySep CD4+ T cell isolation kit. PBMCs were separated from whole blood using Ficoll-Paque Plus gradient centrifugation and then either used fresh or cryopreserved at -140C. In general, triplicate wells were set up for every culture condition.

Sample: cultured CD4+ T cells from blood, taken after SARS-CoV-2 vaccination. This TCR was recovered from a human donor with COVID-19. The rearranged chain carries TRBV7-6 and TRBJ2-3, with 7 bases matching TRBD1. The DNA is TGTGCCAGCAGCTTTGGACAGGTCCTAAGTGAAGATACGCAGTATTTT. Translated, it gives CASSFGQVLSEDTQYF.